These 2 T cell receptor beta chains were all obtained from the same sample, sequenced in a study of T-cell memory formation after mild COVID-19. TCRdb reanalysed the 5' RACE reads using MiXCR and keeps one entry per CDR3 protein. The table has about 47,000 distinct CDR3 sequences, 9.5% seen once. The specimen was PBMCs or a T cell subset sorted from them (not recorded which). These TCRs come from an adult woman who had mild COVID-19 (a few samples of this study predate the infection). Cell type and time point are not known.

This clonotype was seen many times. This sequence joins TRBV10-3 and TRBJ1-1; possible D gene TRBD1, 5 bases. Trimming left V 2 bases short and J 4 bases short, with 11 bases between. This CDR3 is 14 amino acids long. Germline CDR1 is ENHRY and CDR2 is SYGVKD. In DNA form, the CDR3 reads TGTGCCATCAGTGAGCAGGGAAGTAGCACTGAAGCTTTCTTT. Translation: CAISEQGSSTEAFF.

This clonotype was found a few times. The chain carries TRBV7-9 and TRBJ2-3, with 9 bases lining up with TRBD2. V dropped 3 bases and J dropped 3; count of bases not matched to a gene: 4. In germline, CDR1 is SEHNR, CDR2 FQNEAQ (reference sequence). The length of the CDR3 is 15 residues. The CDR3 DNA reads as TGTGCCAGCAGCTTCCGACTAGCGGAAACAGATACGCAGTATTTT. Its protein is CASSFRLAETDTQYF.